This TCR beta chain came from a study of siplizumab effects on memory and regulatory T cells. V was shortened by 4 bases and J by 1 base, with 10 bases between the two germline ends. This CDR3 has 15 residues. Germline V lookup: CDR1 MGHDK, CDR2 SYGVNS. This table comes from immunoSEQ multiplex PCR, and its TCRdb copy is limited to in-frame clones, with some not included. The sample contains about 120,000 clones, roughly 94% of which appear only once. The chain recombines TRBV25-1 with TRBJ2-2; D uncertain. Specimen: non-Treg CD4+ T cells sorted from blood. This clonotype was sampled from a human donor in good health. CDR3 loop: CASSGSSWNTGELFF. CDR3 nucleotide sequence: TGTGCCAGCAGTGGGTCAAGCTGGAACACCGGGGAGCTGTTTTTT.